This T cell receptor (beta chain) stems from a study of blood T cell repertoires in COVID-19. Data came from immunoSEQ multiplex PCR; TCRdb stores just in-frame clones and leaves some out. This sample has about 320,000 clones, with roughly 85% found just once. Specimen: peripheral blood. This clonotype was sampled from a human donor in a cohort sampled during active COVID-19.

CDR3 bases: TGTGCCAGCAGTTTAAGCCCGACAGGAACTAATGAGCAGTTCTTC. Amino acid sequence: CASSLSPTGTNEQFF. V is TRBV27 and J is TRBJ2-1, with D possibly TRBD1 on 6 matching bases. The germline V and J ends were trimmed by 2 bases and 7 bases, with 15 bases remaining between them. Germline CDR1 and CDR2: MNHEY and SMNVEV (reference sequence). This CDR3 comprises 15 residues.